These T cell receptor beta chains were read from a single sample in a study of blood T cell repertoires in COVID-19. Data came from immunoSEQ multiplex PCR; TCRdb stores just in-frame clones and leaves some out. The table records 100,000 to 150,000 clones, 88% of them present only once. The sample comprised peripheral blood. The source is a man aged 45 to 65 with acute or convalescent COVID-19. Each CDR3 is given with its conserved first and last residue. Each record gives: clone size, V gene, D gene, J gene, CDR3 DNA, CDR3 protein. The D gene is left open where the match is weak. Not every row has a clone size; where given, it reads once, few, many or a size class.

abundance: few
v_gene: TRBV5-6
d_gene: NA
j_gene: TRBJ2-7
CDR3nt: TGTGCCAGCAGCCCTGGACACTACGAGCAGTACTTC
CDR3aa: CASSPGHYEQYF

abundance: NA
v_gene: TRBV4-3
d_gene: NA
j_gene: TRBJ1-3
CDR3nt: TGCGCCAGCAGCCAAGATTGGGGGAGGTCCCTAGTGAGCTCTGGAAACACCATATATTTT
CDR3aa: CASSQDWGRSLVSSGNTIYF

abundance: NA
v_gene: TRBV6-6
d_gene: NA
j_gene: TRBJ2-1
CDR3nt: TGTGCCAGCAGTCTCAGGGATCTCGATGAGCAGTTCTTC
CDR3aa: CASSLRDLDEQFF

abundance: NA
v_gene: TRBV5-1
d_gene: TRBD2
j_gene: TRBJ2-3
CDR3nt: TGCGCCAGCAGCTCGGGACTAGCGGCCACAGATACGCAGTATTTT
CDR3aa: CASSSGLAATDTQYF

abundance: few
v_gene: TRBV5-4
d_gene: NA
j_gene: TRBJ1-1
CDR3nt: TGTGCCAGCAGCACCGGAGAGAACACTGAAGCTTTCTTT
CDR3aa: CASSTGENTEAFF

abundance: NA
v_gene: TRBV6-5
d_gene: TRBD1
j_gene: TRBJ2-2
CDR3nt: TGTGCCAGCAGTTATAGACAGGGGGCCGGGGAGCTGTTTTTT
CDR3aa: CASSYRQGAGELFF

abundance: NA
v_gene: TRBV6-2/TRBV6-3
d_gene: TRBD2
j_gene: TRBJ2-7
CDR3nt: TGTGCCAGCAGTTACTCGAGCCTAGCGGGCTACGAGCAGTACTTC
CDR3aa: CASSYSSLAGYEQYF

abundance: NA
v_gene: TRBV30
d_gene: NA
j_gene: TRBJ2-3
CDR3nt: TGTGCCTGGAATCCAGGGCGGACAGATACGCAGTATTTT
CDR3aa: CAWNPGRTDTQYF

abundance: NA
v_gene: TRBV7-6
d_gene: TRBD1
j_gene: TRBJ2-5
CDR3nt: TGTGCCAGCAGCTTAGGGGACAGGGGAGAGACCCAGTACTTC
CDR3aa: CASSLGDRGETQYF

abundance: NA
v_gene: TRBV5-4
d_gene: TRBD1
j_gene: TRBJ2-2
CDR3nt: TGTGCCAGCAGCGCTAAAAGACAGGGTGCCACCGGGGAGCTGTTTTTT
CDR3aa: CASSAKRQGATGELFF

abundance: NA
v_gene: TRBV10-3
d_gene: TRBD1
j_gene: TRBJ1-5
CDR3nt: TGTGCCATCAGTGAAACTATGACAGGGGGAGCGCAGCCCCAGCATTTT
CDR3aa: CAISETMTGGAQPQHF

abundance: NA
v_gene: TRBV2
d_gene: NA
j_gene: TRBJ2-5
CDR3nt: TGTGCCAGCATCGGACTTCTCCAAGAGACCCAGTACTTC
CDR3aa: CASIGLLQETQYF

abundance: NA
v_gene: TRBV7-9
d_gene: TRBD2
j_gene: TRBJ2-7
CDR3nt: TGTGCCAGCAGCTTAGCGGGAGGGCCGGGCTACGAGCAGTACTTC
CDR3aa: CASSLAGGPGYEQYF

abundance: NA
v_gene: TRBV5-6
d_gene: TRBD2
j_gene: TRBJ2-5
CDR3nt: TGTGCCAGCAGCTTGGGGACTAGCGGGGTGGGAGAGACCCAGTACTTC
CDR3aa: CASSLGTSGVGETQYF

abundance: NA
v_gene: TRBV5-1
d_gene: TRBD1
j_gene: TRBJ2-5
CDR3nt: TGCGCCAGCAGCTTGTTGACAGGGGGTGTGGGAGAGACCCAGTACTTC
CDR3aa: CASSLLTGGVGETQYF

abundance: NA
v_gene: TRBV6-1
d_gene: TRBD1
j_gene: TRBJ2-2
CDR3nt: TGTGCCAGCAGTGAACGACAGGGGGCGTGGATGGCCGGGGAGCTGTTTTTT
CDR3aa: CASSERQGAWMAGELFF

abundance: NA
v_gene: TRBV20-1
d_gene: TRBD1
j_gene: TRBJ1-2
CDR3nt: TGCAGTGCTAGTTCCGGAGACAGGGCTAACTATGGCTACACCTTC
CDR3aa: CSASSGDRANYGYTF

abundance: once
v_gene: TRBV18
d_gene: NA
j_gene: TRBJ2-2
CDR3nt: TGTGCCAGCTCACCATCAGGGGACACCGGGGAGCTGTTTTTT
CDR3aa: CASSPSGDTGELFF

abundance: NA
v_gene: TRBV19
d_gene: NA
j_gene: TRBJ2-2
CDR3nt: TGTGCCAGTAGTACATCAGGGTGGGCCGGGGAGCTGTTTTTT
CDR3aa: CASSTSGWAGELFF

abundance: NA
v_gene: TRBV27
d_gene: TRBD1
j_gene: TRBJ2-7
CDR3nt: TGTGCCAGCAGTTTTTGGACAGGGGACAGCGAGCAGTACTTC
CDR3aa: CASSFWTGDSEQYF

abundance: NA
v_gene: TRBV5-1
d_gene: TRBD1
j_gene: TRBJ2-5
CDR3nt: TGCGCCAGCAGCGGCCAGGGGGCTGGAGAGACCCAGTACTTC
CDR3aa: CASSGQGAGETQYF

abundance: NA
v_gene: TRBV4-1
d_gene: NA
j_gene: TRBJ1-4
CDR3nt: TGCGCCAGCAGCCAAGAGGAGACTCCCTTCAGTGAAAAACTGTTTTTT
CDR3aa: CASSQEETPFSEKLFF

abundance: NA
v_gene: TRBV7-2
d_gene: NA
j_gene: TRBJ2-7
CDR3nt: TGTGCCAGCAGCTTACTAGTTGATTCCTACGAGCAGTACTTC
CDR3aa: CASSLLVDSYEQYF

abundance: NA
v_gene: TRBV3-1/TRBV3-2
d_gene: NA
j_gene: TRBJ2-1
CDR3nt: TGTGCCAGCAGCCAAGACCGAGCGGGCTGGCGCCCCCATGAGCAGTTCTTC
CDR3aa: CASSQDRAGWRPHEQFF

abundance: NA
v_gene: TRBV20-1
d_gene: NA
j_gene: TRBJ1-5
CDR3nt: TGCAGTGCTAGTTTAGTAGGCCAGTCGACAGGAGGTTATAGCAATCAGCCCCAGCATTTT
CDR3aa: CSASLVGQSTGGYSNQPQHF

abundance: NA
v_gene: TRBV7-9
d_gene: TRBD2
j_gene: TRBJ2-1
CDR3nt: TGTGCCAGCAGCCGTCTACTAGCGGGAGGTCAGAGTGAGCAGTTCTTC
CDR3aa: CASSRLLAGGQSEQFF

abundance: NA
v_gene: TRBV5-6
d_gene: TRBD2
j_gene: TRBJ2-7
CDR3nt: TGTGCCAGCAGCCCGGGACTAGCGGGGTCCTACGAGCAGTACTTC
CDR3aa: CASSPGLAGSYEQYF

abundance: NA
v_gene: TRBV6-5
d_gene: TRBD1
j_gene: TRBJ1-1
CDR3nt: TGTGCCACCCAGGGGGCTATGACCCCTAACACTGAAGCTTTCTTT
CDR3aa: CATQGAMTPNTEAFF

abundance: NA
v_gene: TRBV4-1
d_gene: TRBD1
j_gene: TRBJ1-4
CDR3nt: TGCGCCAGCAGCCAAGGACCCGGGACAGTCAATGAAAAACTGTTTTTT
CDR3aa: CASSQGPGTVNEKLFF

abundance: NA
v_gene: TRBV7-8
d_gene: TRBD1
j_gene: TRBJ2-2
CDR3nt: TGTGCCAGCAGCTTTTCAGGGGGGAACACCGGGGAGCTGTTTTTT
CDR3aa: CASSFSGGNTGELFF

abundance: NA
v_gene: TRBV7-2
d_gene: TRBD1
j_gene: TRBJ2-5
CDR3nt: TGTGCCAGCAGCTTAGACAGGGGGATAGAGACCCAGTACTTC
CDR3aa: CASSLDRGIETQYF

abundance: NA
v_gene: TRBV27
d_gene: TRBD1
j_gene: TRBJ2-5
CDR3nt: TGTGCCAGCAGTTTGGGGACAGGGGGAGAGACCCAGTACTTC
CDR3aa: CASSLGTGGETQYF

abundance: NA
v_gene: TRBV19
d_gene: TRBD1
j_gene: TRBJ2-2
CDR3nt: TGTGCCAGTATCGGGACAGGGAGGACCGGGGAGCTGTTTTTT
CDR3aa: CASIGTGRTGELFF

abundance: NA
v_gene: TRBV27
d_gene: NA
j_gene: TRBJ1-2
CDR3nt: TGTGCCAGCAGTTTCACCGGGGGCTATGGCTACACCTTC
CDR3aa: CASSFTGGYGYTF

abundance: NA
v_gene: TRBV5-1
d_gene: TRBD1
j_gene: TRBJ1-1
CDR3nt: TGCGCCAGCAGCTTGGCCGGACAGGGTTCGAACACTGAAGCTTTCTTT
CDR3aa: CASSLAGQGSNTEAFF

abundance: NA
v_gene: TRBV19
d_gene: NA
j_gene: TRBJ2-5
CDR3nt: TGTGCCAGTAGTATGATGCCACAGGCGACCCAGTACTTC
CDR3aa: CASSMMPQATQYF

abundance: NA
v_gene: TRBV15
d_gene: NA
j_gene: TRBJ2-5
CDR3nt: TGTGCCACCAGCAGAGAAGAGCCCGGGGAGACCCAGTACTTC
CDR3aa: CATSREEPGETQYF

abundance: NA
v_gene: TRBV19
d_gene: TRBD2
j_gene: TRBJ2-1
CDR3nt: TGTGCCAGTGGAGCGGGAGAGTTTTCTGGGCAGTTCTTC
CDR3aa: CASGAGEFSGQFF

abundance: NA
v_gene: TRBV6-1
d_gene: NA
j_gene: TRBJ2-7
CDR3nt: TGTGCCAGCAGTGAACTCCGGGACGAGCAGTACTTC
CDR3aa: CASSELRDEQYF

abundance: once
v_gene: TRBV6-5
d_gene: TRBD1
j_gene: TRBJ2-7
CDR3nt: TGTGCCAGCAGGACCGGACAGGGCTCCTACGAGCAGTACTTC
CDR3aa: CASRTGQGSYEQYF

abundance: NA
v_gene: TRBV18
d_gene: NA
j_gene: TRBJ1-5
CDR3nt: TGTGCCAGCTCACCGGCGGACAATCAGCCCCAGCATTTT
CDR3aa: CASSPADNQPQHF

abundance: NA
v_gene: TRBV30
d_gene: NA
j_gene: TRBJ2-5
CDR3nt: TGTGCCTGGAGCCGTCTTGCGGGATTGGGGGAGACCCAGTACTTC
CDR3aa: CAWSRLAGLGETQYF

abundance: NA
v_gene: TRBV27
d_gene: TRBD2
j_gene: TRBJ2-1
CDR3nt: TGTGCCAGCAGTTTATCGGTCAGCGGGACGATCAATGAGCAGTTCTTC
CDR3aa: CASSLSVSGTINEQFF

abundance: NA
v_gene: TRBV4-1
d_gene: TRBD1
j_gene: TRBJ1-2
CDR3nt: TGCGCCAGCAGCCAAGCTCCGACAGGGGGCGAGAAGGGCTACACCTTC
CDR3aa: CASSQAPTGGEKGYTF

abundance: NA
v_gene: TRBV5-4
d_gene: NA
j_gene: TRBJ1-3
CDR3nt: TGTGCCAGCAGCCAAAGCCGAGGAAACACCATATATTTT
CDR3aa: CASSQSRGNTIYF

abundance: NA
v_gene: TRBV9
d_gene: TRBD2
j_gene: TRBJ2-1
CDR3nt: TGTGCCAGCAGCCCGGGGGGGCTAGGAGTCGGCAATGAGCAGTTCTTC
CDR3aa: CASSPGGLGVGNEQFF

abundance: NA
v_gene: TRBV6-2/TRBV6-3
d_gene: TRBD1
j_gene: TRBJ1-2
CDR3nt: TGTGCCAGCAGCCTGGACAGGACCGCTAACTATGGCTACACCTTC
CDR3aa: CASSLDRTANYGYTF

abundance: NA
v_gene: TRBV5-1
d_gene: NA
j_gene: TRBJ1-1
CDR3nt: TGCGCCAGCAGCTTAGATGGCAGGGACACTGAAGCTTTCTTT
CDR3aa: CASSLDGRDTEAFF

abundance: once
v_gene: TRBV3-1/TRBV3-2
d_gene: NA
j_gene: TRBJ2-1
CDR3nt: TGTGCCAGCCGAGGAGGTTGGCATGAGCAGTTCTTC
CDR3aa: CASRGGWHEQFF

abundance: NA
v_gene: TRBV12-3/TRBV12-4
d_gene: NA
j_gene: TRBJ2-3
CDR3nt: TGTGCCAGCAGACACACAGATACGCAGTATTTT
CDR3aa: CASRHTDTQYF

abundance: NA
v_gene: TRBV6-6
d_gene: NA
j_gene: TRBJ2-7
CDR3nt: TGTGCCAGCAGTTACTCAGAGGCCTACGAGCAGTACTTC
CDR3aa: CASSYSEAYEQYF

abundance: NA
v_gene: TRBV5-8
d_gene: NA
j_gene: TRBJ1-1
CDR3nt: TGTGCCAGCAGCTGGAGGAGGATGGGGCTGGGGGCGGGCACTGAAGCTTTCTTT
CDR3aa: CASSWRRMGLGAGTEAFF

abundance: NA
v_gene: TRBV5-1
d_gene: TRBD1
j_gene: TRBJ2-7
CDR3nt: TGCGCCAGCCGACGACTTTACCAGGGGGCATCATCCTACGAGCAGTACTTC
CDR3aa: CASRRLYQGASSYEQYF